This T cell receptor (beta chain) emerged from a study of T cell changes during pregnancy in multiple sclerosis. The table came from immunoSEQ multiplex PCR; TCRdb's copy has only in-frame clones and leaves some out. The sample has 60,000 to 65,000 clones, less than 95% seen once; the top ten hold approximately 2.3%. Germline V lookup: CDR1 SGHTA, CDR2 FQGNSA. The trim removed 4 bases at V and 7 bases at J, leaving 9 bases unmatched. The CDR3 consists of 15 residues. The sample here was peripheral blood, taken in the second trimester of pregnancy. The chain carries TRBV7-2 and TRBJ1-4, with 7 bases that match TRBD1. This receptor was identified in a female donor in good health, enrolled as a control in a pregnancy study. CDR3 in amino acids: CASSSGLGQTEKLFF. The CDR3 DNA follows: TGTGCCAGCAGCTCAGGCCTGGGACAGACTGAAAAACTGTTTTTT.